The clone carrying this T cell receptor beta chain occurred once. Trimming pared 2 bases from V and 4 bases from J, leaving 16 bases between. The CDR3 has 15 amino acids. CDR1 and CDR2 (germline): SGHRS, YFSETQ. This specimen belongs to a study of cytomegalovirus exposure and HLA in healthy donors. A multiplex PCR was run with 60 Vbeta primers and 13 Jbeta primers. Produced via immunoSEQ multiplex PCR; TCRdb's table is partial and in-frame only. The data contain some 120,000 clones, approximately 80% of them seen just once; the ten biggest clones take up approximately 5.5%. The chain employs TRBV5-1 and TRBJ2-7; D might be TRBD1 (6 bases). This TCR was recovered from a man aged 18 to 30 in good health and CMV-seropositive. Sample: PBMCs. CDR3 DNA: TGCGCCAGCAGCTTAGGACAGCCTGGCGGGTACGAGCAGTACTTC. Its translation: CASSLGQPGGYEQYF.